This entry describes one T cell receptor beta chain. Its antigen is not identified. Relative to the germline gene, one junction end is altered; a read error may explain this. The data were taken from a study of tumor and adjacent non-tumor tissue in lung cancer. No cell sorting was done before RNA was extracted from the tissue. Chemotherapy-naive patients with new lung cancer underwent thoracic surgery in China, August–late 2014. The CDR3 has 15 residues. The germline gives CDR1 MNHEY, CDR2 SVGAGI. Findings and limits, study-wide: Tumor repertoires had a smaller top 100 clone share than normal lung.

Three rounds of nested PCR, following a modified ARM-PCR protocol, produced the TCRbeta library. Each CDR3 protein is one row after TCRdb ran MiXCR on the multiplex PCR reads. Of 200,000 or so distinct CDR3 sequences listed, approximately 74% were seen once; the top ten hold 20% to 25%. The sequencing sample was made of lung tumor tissue. This receptor was obtained from a man in his 60s with non-small cell lung cancer. The chain uses TRBV6-5 and TRBJ2-2, with a weak D call TRBD2 (5 bases). The CDR3 reads CASSYRAAYTGEPFF. CDR3 nucleotide sequence: TGTGCTAGTAGTTACCGGGCAGCCTACACCGGGGAGCCGTTTTTT.